Listed here is a single T cell receptor beta chain. Compared with germline, one end of the junction differs, possibly owing to a read error. The entry originates in a study of blood T cell repertoires in COVID-19. The overall study: In each case, the material was cDNA or gDNA derived from T cells, B-cell-depleted T cells, or PBMCs.

Germline V gene lookup returns CDR1 SGHRS and CDR2 YFSETQ. The CDR3 length is 14 residues. Sequencing was performed with immunoSEQ multiplex PCR; in TCRdb, only in-frame clones are kept and a portion is missing. This sample has 50,000 to 65,000 clones, with nearly 90% found just once. The J gene is TRBJ1-1, the V gene TRBV5-1; D may be TRBD1 (6 bases). This clonotype was sampled from a man in his fifties or sixties with active COVID-19. Sequencing input: peripheral blood. The CDR3 DNA is TGCGCCAGCAGCTCTCGTCTTTGGGGGCCTGAAGCCACCTTT. Amino acid sequence: CASSSRLWGPEATF. The full variable domain, with the rest looked up from reference TRBV5-1 and TRBJ1-1, is KAGVTQTPRYLIKTRGQQVTLSCSPISGHRSVSWYQQTPGQGLQFLFEYFSETQRNKGNFPGRFSGRQFSNSRSEMNVSTLELGDSALYLCASSSRLWGPEATFGQGTRLTVV.